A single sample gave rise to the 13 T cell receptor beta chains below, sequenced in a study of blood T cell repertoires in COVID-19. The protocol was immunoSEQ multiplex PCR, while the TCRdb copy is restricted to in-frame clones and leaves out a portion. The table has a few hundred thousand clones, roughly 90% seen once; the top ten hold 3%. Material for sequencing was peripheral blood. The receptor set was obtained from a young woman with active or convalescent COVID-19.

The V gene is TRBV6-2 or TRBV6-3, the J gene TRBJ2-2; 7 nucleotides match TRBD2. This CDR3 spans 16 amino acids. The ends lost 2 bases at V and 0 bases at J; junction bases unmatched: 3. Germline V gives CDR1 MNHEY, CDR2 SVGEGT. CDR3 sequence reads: CASSYTSGANTGELFF. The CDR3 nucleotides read TGTGCCAGCAGTTACACGAGCGGGGCGAACACCGGGGAGCTGTTTTTT.

The CDR3 coding sequence is TGTGCCAGCGGCAGGGGATCCACTGGAAACACCATATATTTT. This encodes CASGRGSTGNTIYF. The chain has TRBV9 and TRBJ1-3, with D tentatively TRBD1 (6 bases). The CDR3 extends over 14 amino acids. V lost 7 bases to trimming and J lost 2 bases, with 13 bases between them. In germline, CDR1 is SGDLS, CDR2 YYNGEE.

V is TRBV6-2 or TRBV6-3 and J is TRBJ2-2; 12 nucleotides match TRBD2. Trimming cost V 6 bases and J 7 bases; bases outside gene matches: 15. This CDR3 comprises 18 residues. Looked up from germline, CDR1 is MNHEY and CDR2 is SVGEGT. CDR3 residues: CASSPTPRLAGGVGELFF. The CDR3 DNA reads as TGTGCCAGCAGCCCTACCCCCCGGCTAGCGGGGGGGGTCGGGGAGCTGTTTTTT.

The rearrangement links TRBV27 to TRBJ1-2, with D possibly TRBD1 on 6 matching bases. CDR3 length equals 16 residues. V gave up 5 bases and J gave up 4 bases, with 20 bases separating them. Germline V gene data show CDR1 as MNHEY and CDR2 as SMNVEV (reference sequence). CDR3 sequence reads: CASSIPRRGRSYGYTF. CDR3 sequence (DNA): TGTGCCAGCAGTATACCACGGCGGGGGCGAAGCTATGGCTACACCTTC.

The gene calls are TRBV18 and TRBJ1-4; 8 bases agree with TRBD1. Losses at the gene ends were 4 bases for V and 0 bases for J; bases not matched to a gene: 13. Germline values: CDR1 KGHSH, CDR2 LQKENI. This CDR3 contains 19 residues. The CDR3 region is CASSLRGLQFAATNEKLFF. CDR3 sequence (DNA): TGTGCCAGCTCACTCAGGGGGCTTCAATTTGCTGCAACTAATGAAAAACTGTTTTTT.

Written as DNA, the CDR3 is TGTGCCACCAGTGACGTTAGCGGTACAAGCACAGATACGCAGTATTTT. Protein sequence: CATSDVSGTSTDTQYF. The chain joins TRBV24-1 to TRBJ2-3, with D possibly matching TRBD2 (6 bases). V was shortened by 4 bases and J by 0 bases, with 13 bases between the two germline ends. This CDR3 contains 16 residues. Looked up from germline, CDR1 is KGHDR and CDR2 is SFDVKD.

For the CDR3, the DNA is TGTGCCAGCAGTGAGATTCTGGCAGGGGTGTTTTCCTATAATTCACCCCTCCACTTT. This translates into CASSEILAGVFSYNSPLHF. The chain joins TRBV6-1 to TRBJ1-6; the D gene is possibly TRBD1 (6 bases). The CDR3 extends over 19 amino acids. Deletions cut 3 bases from V and 1 base from J, with 19 bases between. Germline CDR1 is MNHNS and CDR2 is SASEGT.

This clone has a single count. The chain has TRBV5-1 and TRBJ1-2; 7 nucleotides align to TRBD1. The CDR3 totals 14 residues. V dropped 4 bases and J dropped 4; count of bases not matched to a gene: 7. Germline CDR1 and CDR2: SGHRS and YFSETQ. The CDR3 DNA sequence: TGCGCCAGCAGCCACGGGACAGAGCCCTATGGCTACACCTTC. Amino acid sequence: CASSHGTEPYGYTF.

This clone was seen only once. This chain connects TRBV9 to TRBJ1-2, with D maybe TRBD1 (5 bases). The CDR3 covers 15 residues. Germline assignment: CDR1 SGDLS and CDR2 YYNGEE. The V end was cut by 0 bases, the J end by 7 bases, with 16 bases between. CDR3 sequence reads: CASSVARAPSSGYTF. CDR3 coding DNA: TGTGCCAGCAGCGTAGCCAGGGCGCCAAGCAGTGGCTACACCTTC. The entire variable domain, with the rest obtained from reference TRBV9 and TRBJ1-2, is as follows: DSGVTQTPKHLITATGQRVTLRCSPRSGDLSVYWYQQSLDQGLQFLIQYYNGEERAKGNILERFSAQQFPDLHSELNLSSLELGDSALYFCASSVARAPSSGYTFGSGTRLTVV.

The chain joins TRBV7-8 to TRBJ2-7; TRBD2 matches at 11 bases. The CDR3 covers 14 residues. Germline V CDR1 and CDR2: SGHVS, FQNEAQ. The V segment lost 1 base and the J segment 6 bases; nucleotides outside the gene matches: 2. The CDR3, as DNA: TGTGCCAGCAGCTTAGTACTAGCGGGGGTCGAGCAGTACTTC. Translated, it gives CASSLVLAGVEQYF.

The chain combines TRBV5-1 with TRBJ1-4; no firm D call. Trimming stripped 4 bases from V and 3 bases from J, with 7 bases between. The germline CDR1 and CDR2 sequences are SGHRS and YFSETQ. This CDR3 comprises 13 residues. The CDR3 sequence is CASSEAANEKLFF. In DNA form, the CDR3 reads TGCGCCAGCAGCGAGGCGGCTAATGAAAAACTGTTTTTT.

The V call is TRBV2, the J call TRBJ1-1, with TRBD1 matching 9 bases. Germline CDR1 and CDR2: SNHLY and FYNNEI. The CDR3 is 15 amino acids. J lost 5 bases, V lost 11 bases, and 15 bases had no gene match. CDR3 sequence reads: CACKRTGAAGTEAFF. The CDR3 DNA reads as TGTGCCTGCAAAAGGACAGGGGCTGCGGGGACTGAAGCTTTCTTT.

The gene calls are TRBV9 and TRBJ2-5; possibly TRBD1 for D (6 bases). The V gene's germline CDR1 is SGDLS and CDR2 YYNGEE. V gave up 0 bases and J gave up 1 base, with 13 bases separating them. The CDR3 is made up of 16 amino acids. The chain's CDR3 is CASSVGFDRFQETQYF. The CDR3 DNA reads TGTGCCAGCAGCGTAGGATTTGACAGGTTCCAAGAGACCCAGTACTTC.